Below are 20 T cell receptor beta chains sequenced from a single sample in a study of cytotoxic CD8 clonotypes in ibrutinib-treated CLL (dated by TCRdb to the early 2020s). The library was prepared using the immunoSEQ multiplex PCR assay. TCRdb mirrors the immuneACCESS table, restricted to in-frame sequences. Some clones are absent from its copies; in checked studies, under half trace to an unresolved V gene, and the reason for the others is unknown. This sample is represented by about 330,000 clones; 67% of them were singletons. In total, the top ten clones hold roughly 6.7% of the sample. Sequencing used PBMCs, obtained after 36 months of ibrutinib treatment. All receptors derive from a human donor with chronic lymphocytic leukemia.

The genes are TRBV7-6 and TRBJ2-7; TRBD1 matches 8 bases. The CDR3 runs 15 residues. J lost 2 bases, V lost 1 base, and 4 bases had no gene match. Looked up from germline, CDR1 is SGHVS and CDR2 is FNYEAQ. CDR3 loop: CASSLGGTGPYEQYF. The CDR3 coding sequence is TGTGCCAGCAGCTTAGGAGGGACAGGACCCTACGAGCAGTACTTC. Drawing the rest from reference TRBV7-6 and TRBJ2-7, the complete variable domain is GAGVSQSPRYKVTKRGQDVALRCDPISGHVSLYWYRQALGQGPEFLTYFNYEAQQDKSGLPNDRFSAERPEGSISTLTIQRTEQRDSAMYRCASSLGGTGPYEQYFGPGTRLTVT.

The chain recombines TRBV28 with TRBJ2-1, with 10 bases aligning to TRBD2. CDR1 MDHEN and CDR2 SYDVKM come from the germline V gene. This CDR3 has 13 residues. J lost 7 bases, V lost 11 bases, and 8 bases had no gene match. CDR3 in DNA: TGTGCCGCCGAACTAGCGGGGAATAATGAGCAGTTCTTC. This encodes CAAELAGNNEQFF.

The chain links TRBV7-9 to TRBJ2-7; 7 nucleotides line up with TRBD1. J gave up 4 bases and V 5 bases, and 11 bases lay outside the gene matches. CDR1 and CDR2 (germline): SEHNR, FQNEAQ (reference sequence). This CDR3 has 15 residues. The CDR3 spells CASSTLPGQPYEQYF. CDR3 nucleotide sequence: TGTGCCAGCAGCACTCTCCCGGGACAGCCTTACGAGCAGTACTTC.

The count of this clone is one. The rearrangement joins TRBV4-1 to TRBJ2-3, with unresolved D. V was trimmed by 3 bases and J by 3 bases, leaving 13 bases between them. Germline-derived CDR1 and CDR2 are MGHRA and YSYEKL. This CDR3 is built from 15 residues. For the CDR3, the DNA is TGCGCCAGCAGCCATATCACACGCATGACAGATACGCAGTATTTT. Translation: CASSHITRMTDTQYF.

Comment on this clone: One end of the junction does not line up with germline, which may come from a read error. This chain uses TRBV18 with TRBJ2-2; TRBD2 agrees at 8 bases. This CDR3 has 15 residues. The V gene's germline CDR1 is KGHSH and CDR2 LQKENI. The CDR3 here is CASSPRLARTGELFF. CDR3 coding DNA: TGTGCCAGCTCCCCACGACTAGCGAGGACCGGGGAGCTGTTTTTT.

The V gene is TRBV18, the J gene TRBJ2-1, with D possibly TRBD1 on 6 matching bases. V lost 2 bases, J lost 0 bases, and 11 bases lay in between. Germline values: CDR1 KGHSH, CDR2 LQKENI. The CDR3 loop spans 16 amino acids. CDR3 amino acids: CASSPKDSISYNEQFF. For the CDR3, the DNA is TGTGCCAGCTCACCAAAGGACAGCATCTCCTACAATGAGCAGTTCTTC.

The chain couples TRBV13 to TRBJ1-6; TRBD1 matches 9 bases. V was pared by 6 bases and J by 6 bases, with 12 bases of the junction left unmatched. CDR3 size: 17 residues. Germline-derived CDR1 and CDR2 are PRHDT and FYEKMQ (reference sequence). The CDR3 protein is CASRGTGTGYSNSPLHF. The DNA of the CDR3 is TGTGCCAGCAGGGGGACCGGGACAGGGTATTCTAATTCACCCCTCCACTTT. The full variable domain, its missing parts supplied by reference TRBV13 and TRBJ1-6, is AAGVIQSPRHLIKEKRETATLKCYPIPRHDTVYWYQQGPGQDPQFLISFYEKMQSDKGSIPDRFSAQQFSDYHSELNMSSLELGDSALYFCASRGTGTGYSNSPLHFGNGTRLTVT.

The V and J genes are TRBV18 and TRBJ1-5; perhaps TRBD1 as D (5 bases). Trimming shortened V by 3 bases and J by 3 bases, and 9 bases separated the two germline ends. Germline loops: CDR1 KGHSH, CDR2 LQKENI. The CDR3 totals 14 residues. The CDR3 reads CASSPPGYNQPQHF. The CDR3 DNA reads as TGTGCCAGCTCACCCCCAGGGTACAATCAGCCCCAGCATTTT.

The gene calls are TRBV4-1 and TRBJ2-7, with D perhaps TRBD1 or TRBD2 (6 bases each). The germline gives CDR1 MGHRA, CDR2 YSYEKL. This CDR3 spans 16 amino acids. The V and J ends lost 1 base and 0 bases respectively, with 13 bases between them. The CDR3 sequence is CASSQAGALGSYEQYF. The CDR3 coding sequence is TGCGCCAGCAGCCAAGCGGGGGCGCTGGGCTCCTACGAGCAGTACTTC.

The J gene is TRBJ2-3, the V gene TRBV7-2, with a tentative D call TRBD2 (6 bases). Deletions cut 5 bases from V and 3 bases from J, with 18 bases between. Looked up from germline, CDR1 is SGHTA and CDR2 is FQGNSA. There are 16 residues in the CDR3. The CDR3 nucleotides are TGTGCCAGCAGCCAACCAGCGGGTCCAGGGACAGATACGCAGTATTTT. This encodes CASSQPAGPGTDTQYF. The full variable domain, with the rest looked up from reference TRBV7-2 and TRBJ2-3, is GAGVSQSPSNKVTEKGKDVELRCDPISGHTALYWYRQSLGQGLEFLIYFQGNSAPDKSGLPSDRFSAERTGGSVSTLTIQRTQQEDSAVYLCASSQPAGPGTDTQYFGPGTRLTVL.

This chain connects TRBV7-6 to TRBJ2-3; D is undetermined. This CDR3 contains 13 residues. Germline V gene sequence: CDR1 SGHVS, CDR2 FNYEAQ. V was shortened by 2 bases and J by 5 bases, with 8 bases between the two germline ends. The CDR3 loop is CASSLYPRDTQYF. CDR3 coding DNA: TGTGCCAGCAGCTTATACCCTCGAGATACGCAGTATTTT.

This chain joins TRBV2 and TRBJ2-7; 8 nucleotides align to TRBD1. This CDR3 comprises 15 residues. Germline-derived CDR1 and CDR2 are SNHLY and FYNNEI. V was pared by 1 base and J by 3 bases, with 5 bases of the junction left unmatched. In DNA, the CDR3 is TGTGCCAGCAGTGAAGAGACAGGGGATGACTACGAGCAGTACTTC. Residues: CASSEETGDDYEQYF.

This clone came up many times. Other DNA sequences within the sample encode an identical CDR3. The chain is built from TRBV14 and TRBJ2-7; no definite D call. The length of the CDR3 is 11 residues. V was trimmed by 3 bases and J by 3 bases, leaving 3 bases between them. Germline V CDR1 and CDR2: SGHDN, FVKESK. CDR3 nucleotides: TGTGCCAGCAGCCAGGGCTACGAGCAGTACTTC. Residues: CASSQGYEQYF.

This clone was seen a handful of times. The gene calls are TRBV27 and TRBJ2-7; D call uncertain. Germline V gene data show CDR1 as MNHEY and CDR2 as SMNVEV (reference sequence). CDR3 length: 15 residues. Trimming cost V 2 bases and J 5 bases, with 16 bases left between them. CDR3 nucleotides: TGTGCCAGCAGTTTAGGGCGCCGAGCTTTTAACGAGCAGTACTTC. Its translation: CASSLGRRAFNEQYF.

This clone was seen a single time. The rearrangement uses TRBV5-7 and TRBJ1-3; tentative D call: TRBD1 (5 bases). TRBV5-7 is flagged as an ORF with uncertain function. The V end was cut by 5 bases, the J end by 4 bases, with 19 bases between. This CDR3 region has 16 residues. CDR3 region: CASSRGADKRGNTIYF. CDR3 in DNA: TGTGCCAGCAGTCGAGGGGCGGACAAAAGAGGAAACACCATATATTTT.

This clone has a handful of counts. This rearrangement joins TRBV18 to TRBJ2-6, with D perhaps matching TRBD2 (5 bases). Trimming removed 3 bases from V and 2 bases from J, with 8 bases in between. CDR3 size: 15 residues. Germline assignment: CDR1 KGHSH and CDR2 LQKENI. The CDR3 region is CASSPRVPGANVLTF. In DNA form, the CDR3 reads TGTGCCAGCTCACCGAGGGTCCCTGGGGCCAACGTCCTGACTTTC.

This chain links TRBV19 with TRBJ1-2; tentatively, D is TRBD1 (6 bases). CDR3 length: 13 amino acids. Germline-derived CDR1 and CDR2 are LNHDA and SQIVND (reference sequence). The V end was cut by 3 bases, the J end by 7 bases, with 12 bases between. As DNA, the CDR3 is TGTGCCAGTAGTATCGTGCAGGGGCTTGGCTACACCTTC. Translation: CASSIVQGLGYTF.

This chain connects TRBV6-5 to TRBJ1-4; 8 bases agree with TRBD1. With V trimmed by 5 bases and J by 7 bases, 9 bases remained unmatched. CDR3 length equals 15 residues. Germline V gene data show CDR1 as MNHEY and CDR2 as SVGAGI. Written as DNA, the CDR3 is TGTGCCAGCAGTCCCCAGGGGGCGGTTGGTGAAAAACTGTTTTTT. This codes for CASSPQGAVGEKLFF.

This clone was counted a few times. V usage is TRBV4-2 and J usage is TRBJ1-5, with 8 bases that match TRBD1. V lost 1 base to trimming and J lost 6 bases; unmatched junction nucleotides: 11. Germline values: CDR1 LGHNA, CDR2 YNFKEQ. The CDR3 spans 17 residues. The CDR3 DNA is TGTGCCAGCAGCCAAGTGTTTGACAGGGGAAGGTTTCAGCCCCAGCATTTT. Amino acid sequence: CASSQVFDRGRFQPQHF.

This chain connects TRBV18 to TRBJ1-4; a weak D match, TRBD1 (5 bases). V was shortened by 6 bases and J by 7 bases, with 18 bases between the two germline ends. This CDR3 comprises 15 residues. Germline V lookup: CDR1 KGHSH, CDR2 LQKENI. The CDR3 coding sequence is TGTGCCAGCTCCCCAGACCGATTGGGACCTGAAAAACTGTTTTTT. Translation: CASSPDRLGPEKLFF.